The source of this T cell receptor beta chain is a study of blood T cell repertoires in COVID-19. Looking at the study overall: PBMCs, B-cell-depleted T cells, or T cells were the source of the cDNA or gDNA that made up the material.

Under the authors' procedure: Reference gene primers were amplified, and this amplification served to estimate nucleated cell counts. Here immunoSEQ multiplex PCR was the method, and the copy in TCRdb shows in-frame clones only, minus some. The DNA was the basis for D and trimming; V, J and clone size are from that table. The data show 130,000 or so clones, around three quarters seen once. The CDR3 has 13 residues. The V end lost 0 bases, the J end lost 6 bases, and 6 bases lay between the germline ends. The V gene's germline CDR1 is LGHNA and CDR2 YSLEER. The TCR originated in a man aged 60-69 years with active or convalescent COVID-19. The V gene is TRBV4-3, the J gene TRBJ2-4; D may be TRBD2 (5 bases). Input material: peripheral blood. The CDR3 protein is CASSQDRGNIQYF. For the CDR3, the DNA is TGCGCCAGCAGCCAAGACCGGGGAAACATTCAGTACTTC.